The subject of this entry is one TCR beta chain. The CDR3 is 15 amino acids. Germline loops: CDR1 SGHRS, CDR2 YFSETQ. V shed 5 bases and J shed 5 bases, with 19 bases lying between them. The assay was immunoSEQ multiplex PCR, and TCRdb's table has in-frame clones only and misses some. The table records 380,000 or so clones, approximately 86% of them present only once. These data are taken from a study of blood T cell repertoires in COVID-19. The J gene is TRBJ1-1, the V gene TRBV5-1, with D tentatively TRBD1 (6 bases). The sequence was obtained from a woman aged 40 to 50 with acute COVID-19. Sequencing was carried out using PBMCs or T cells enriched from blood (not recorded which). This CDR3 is CASSSAGGQGTEAFF. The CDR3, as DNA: TGCGCCAGCAGTTCGGCGGGGGGGCAAGGAACTGAAGCTTTCTTT. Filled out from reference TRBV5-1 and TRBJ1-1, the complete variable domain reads KAGVTQTPRYLIKTRGQQVTLSCSPISGHRSVSWYQQTPGQGLQFLFEYFSETQRNKGNFPGRFSGRQFSNSRSEMNVSTLELGDSALYLCASSSAGGQGTEAFFGQGTRLTVV.